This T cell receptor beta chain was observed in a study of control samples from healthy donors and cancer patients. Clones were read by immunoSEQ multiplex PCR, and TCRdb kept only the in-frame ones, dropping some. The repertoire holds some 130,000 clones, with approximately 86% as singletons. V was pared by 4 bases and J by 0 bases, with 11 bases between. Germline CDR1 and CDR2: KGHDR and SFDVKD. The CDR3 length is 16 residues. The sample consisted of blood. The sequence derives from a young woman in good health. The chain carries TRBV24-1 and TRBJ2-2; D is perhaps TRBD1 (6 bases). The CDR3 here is CATSDPGTSNTGELFF. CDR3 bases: TGTGCCACCAGTGACCCCGGGACATCGAACACCGGGGAGCTGTTTTTT.